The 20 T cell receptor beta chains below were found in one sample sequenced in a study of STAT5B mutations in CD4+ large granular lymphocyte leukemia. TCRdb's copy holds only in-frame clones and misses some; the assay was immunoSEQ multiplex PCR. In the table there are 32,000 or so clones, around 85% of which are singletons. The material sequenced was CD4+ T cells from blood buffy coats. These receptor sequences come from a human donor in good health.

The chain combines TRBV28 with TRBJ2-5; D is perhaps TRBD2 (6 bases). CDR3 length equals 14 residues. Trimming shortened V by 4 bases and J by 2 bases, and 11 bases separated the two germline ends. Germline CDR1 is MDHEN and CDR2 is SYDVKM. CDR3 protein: CASSSPGGQETQYF. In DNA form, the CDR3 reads TGTGCCAGCAGTTCCCCTGGGGGGCAAGAGACCCAGTACTTC.

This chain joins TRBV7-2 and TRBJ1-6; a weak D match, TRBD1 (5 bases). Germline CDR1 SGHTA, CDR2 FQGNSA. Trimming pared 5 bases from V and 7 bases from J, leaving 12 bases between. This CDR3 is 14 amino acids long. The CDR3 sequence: CASSRDSGNSPLHF. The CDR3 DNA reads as TGTGCCAGCAGCCGTGACAGCGGGAATTCACCCCTCCACTTT.

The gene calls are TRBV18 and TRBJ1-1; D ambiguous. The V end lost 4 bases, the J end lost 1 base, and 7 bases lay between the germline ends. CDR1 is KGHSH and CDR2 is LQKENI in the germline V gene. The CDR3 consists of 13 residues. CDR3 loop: CASSQSSNTEAFF. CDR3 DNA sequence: TGTGCCAGCTCACAAAGTTCGAACACTGAAGCTTTCTTT. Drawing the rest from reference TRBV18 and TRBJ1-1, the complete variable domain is NAGVMQNPRHLVRRRGQEARLRCSPMKGHSHVYWYRQLPEEGLKFMVYLQKENIIDESGMPKERFSAEFPKEGPSILRIQQVVRGDSAAYFCASSQSSNTEAFFGQGTRLTVV.

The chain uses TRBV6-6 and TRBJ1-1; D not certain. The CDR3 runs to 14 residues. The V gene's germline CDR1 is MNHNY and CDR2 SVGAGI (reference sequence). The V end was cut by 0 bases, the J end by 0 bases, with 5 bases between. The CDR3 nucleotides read TGTGCCAGCAGTTACTCGGAGGTGAACACTGAAGCTTTCTTT. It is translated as CASSYSEVNTEAFF.

CDR3 protein: CASTRGWEETQYF. CDR3 sequence (DNA): TGTGCCAGCACCCGAGGCTGGGAAGAGACCCAGTACTTC. J is TRBJ2-5 and V is TRBV2; unclear D gene. V lost 7 bases and J 3 bases, leaving 12 bases between the germline ends. The CDR3 runs 13 residues. Germline V gene lookup returns CDR1 SNHLY and CDR2 FYNNEI.

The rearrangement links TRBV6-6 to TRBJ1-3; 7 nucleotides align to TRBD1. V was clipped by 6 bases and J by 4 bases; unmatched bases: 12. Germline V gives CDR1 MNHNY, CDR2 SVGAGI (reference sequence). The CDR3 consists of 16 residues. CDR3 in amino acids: CASRGPNDREGNTIYF. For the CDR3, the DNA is TGTGCCAGCAGGGGGCCCAATGACAGGGAGGGAAACACCATATATTTT.

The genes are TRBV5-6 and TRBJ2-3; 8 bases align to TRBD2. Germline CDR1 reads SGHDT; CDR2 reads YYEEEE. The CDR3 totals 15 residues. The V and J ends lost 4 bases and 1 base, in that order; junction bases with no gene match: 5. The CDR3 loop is CASSLYSGGTDTQYF. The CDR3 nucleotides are TGTGCCAGCAGCCTCTATAGCGGGGGCACAGATACGCAGTATTTT. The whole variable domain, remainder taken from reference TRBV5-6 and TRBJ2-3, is DAGVTQSPTHLIKTRGQQVTLRCSPKSGHDTVSWYQQALGQGPQFIFQYYEEEERQRGNFPDRFSGHQFPNYSSELNVNALLLGDSALYLCASSLYSGGTDTQYFGPGTRLTVL.

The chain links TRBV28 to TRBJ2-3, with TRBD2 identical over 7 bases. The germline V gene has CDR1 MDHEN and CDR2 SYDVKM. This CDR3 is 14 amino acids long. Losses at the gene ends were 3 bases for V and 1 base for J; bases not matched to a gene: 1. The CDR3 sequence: CASSLAGGTDTQYF. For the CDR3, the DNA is TGTGCCAGCAGTTTGGCGGGGGGCACAGATACGCAGTATTTT.

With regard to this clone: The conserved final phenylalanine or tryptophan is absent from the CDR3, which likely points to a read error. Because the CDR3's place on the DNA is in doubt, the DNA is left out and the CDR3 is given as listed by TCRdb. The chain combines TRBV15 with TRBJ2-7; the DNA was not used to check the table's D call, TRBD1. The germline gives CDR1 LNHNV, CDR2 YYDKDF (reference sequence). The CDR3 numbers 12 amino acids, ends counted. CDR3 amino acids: CATSRAGTGVTL.

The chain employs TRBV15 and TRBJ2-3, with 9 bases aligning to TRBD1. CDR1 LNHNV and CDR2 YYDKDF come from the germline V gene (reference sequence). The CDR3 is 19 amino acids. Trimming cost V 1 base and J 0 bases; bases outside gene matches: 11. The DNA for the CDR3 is TGTGCCACCAGCAGAGTACCCCCTGCCGGACAGGGGAGCACAGATACGCAGTATTTT. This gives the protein CATSRVPPAGQGSTDTQYF.

The CDR3: CSVGIVNSYEQYV. In nucleotides, the CDR3 is TGCAGCGTTGGTATAGTGAACTCCTACGAGCAGTACGTC. The chain links TRBV29-1 to TRBJ2-7; D ambiguous. The CDR3 length is 13 residues. Deletions cut 4 bases from V and 0 bases from J, with 10 bases between. The germline V gene has CDR1 SQVTM and CDR2 ANQGSEA.

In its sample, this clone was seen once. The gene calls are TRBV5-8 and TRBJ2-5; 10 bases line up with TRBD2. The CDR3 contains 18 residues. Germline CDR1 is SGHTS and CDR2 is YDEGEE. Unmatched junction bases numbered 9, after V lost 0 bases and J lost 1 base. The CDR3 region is CASSLEYSGGQIQETQYF. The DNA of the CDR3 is TGTGCCAGCAGCTTGGAGTATAGCGGGGGGCAAATCCAAGAGACCCAGTACTTC.

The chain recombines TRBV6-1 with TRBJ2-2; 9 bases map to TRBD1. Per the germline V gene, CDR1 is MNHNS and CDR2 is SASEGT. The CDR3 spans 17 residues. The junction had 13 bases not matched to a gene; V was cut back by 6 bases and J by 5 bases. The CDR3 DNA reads TGTGCCAGCAGGGAAAATTCACAGGGGGCGAGGACCGGGGAGCTGTTTTTT. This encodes CASRENSQGARTGELFF.

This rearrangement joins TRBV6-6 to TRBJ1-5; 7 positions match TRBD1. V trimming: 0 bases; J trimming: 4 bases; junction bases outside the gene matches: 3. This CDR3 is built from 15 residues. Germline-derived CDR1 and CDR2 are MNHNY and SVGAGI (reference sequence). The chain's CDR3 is CASSYSDRANQPQHF. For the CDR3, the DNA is TGTGCCAGCAGTTACTCAGACAGGGCAAATCAGCCCCAGCATTTT.

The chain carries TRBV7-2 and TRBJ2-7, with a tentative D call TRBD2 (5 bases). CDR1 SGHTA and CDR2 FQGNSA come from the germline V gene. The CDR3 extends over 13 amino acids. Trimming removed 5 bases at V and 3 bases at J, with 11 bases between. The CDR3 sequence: CASSLGRGYEQYF. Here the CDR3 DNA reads TGTGCCAGCAGCCTAGGCCGGGGCTACGAGCAGTACTTC.

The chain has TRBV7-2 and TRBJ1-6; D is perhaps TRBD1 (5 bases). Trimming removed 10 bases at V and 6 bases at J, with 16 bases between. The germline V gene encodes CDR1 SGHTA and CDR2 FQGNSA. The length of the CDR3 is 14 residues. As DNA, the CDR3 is TGTGCCACCCCGGCGGGGGGGATTAATTCACCCCTCCACTTT. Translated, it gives CATPAGGINSPLHF.

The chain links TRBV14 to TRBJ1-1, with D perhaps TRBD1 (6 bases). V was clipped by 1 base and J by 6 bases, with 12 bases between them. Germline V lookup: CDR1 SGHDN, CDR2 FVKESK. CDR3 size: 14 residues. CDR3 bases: TGTGCCAGCAGCCAAGTTGGCAGGGGAGCTGAAGCTTTCTTT. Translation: CASSQVGRGAEAFF.

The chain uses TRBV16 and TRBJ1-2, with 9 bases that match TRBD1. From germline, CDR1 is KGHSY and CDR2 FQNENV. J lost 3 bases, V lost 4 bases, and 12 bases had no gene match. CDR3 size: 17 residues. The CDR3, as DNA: TGTGCCAGCAGCCGCACTCTACAGGGGGCGAAGCACTATGGCTACACCTTC. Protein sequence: CASSRTLQGAKHYGYTF.

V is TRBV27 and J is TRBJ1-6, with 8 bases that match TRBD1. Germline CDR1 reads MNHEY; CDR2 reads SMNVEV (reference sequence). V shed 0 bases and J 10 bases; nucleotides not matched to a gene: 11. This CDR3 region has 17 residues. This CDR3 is CASSLSAPDRGLSPLHF. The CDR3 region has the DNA TGTGCCAGCAGTTTATCTGCACCCGACAGGGGCCTCTCACCCCTCCACTTT.

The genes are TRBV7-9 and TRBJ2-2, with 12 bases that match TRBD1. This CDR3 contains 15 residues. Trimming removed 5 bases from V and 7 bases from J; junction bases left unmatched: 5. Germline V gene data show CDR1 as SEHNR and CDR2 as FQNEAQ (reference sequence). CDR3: CASSAGTGGVGELFF. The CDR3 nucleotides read TGTGCCAGCAGCGCTGGGACAGGGGGCGTCGGGGAGCTGTTTTTT.